This T cell receptor beta chain derives from a study of shared T cell receptors in the human thymus. Data came from immunoSEQ multiplex PCR; TCRdb stores just in-frame clones and leaves some out. The sample includes 600,000 or so clones, roughly 86% of them seen just once. These data were also filed under a second study, of human thymus T cells. That paper states: Serving as donors were healthy Finnish infants, each of whom was having open corrective surgery for congenital heart defects. From resections taken during corrective heart surgery, the thymus tissue was obtained. Blood and thymic repertoires both appeared biased in V and J gene usage. Unrelated people showed highly overlapping thymic repertoires, related research reported.

The receptor comes from a boy under two years old with a congenital heart defect. Source material: thymocytes.

DNA for the CDR3: TGTGCCAGCAGTACCCCCACTAGCGGAAGCACAGATACGCAGTATTTT. Translation: CASSTPTSGSTDTQYF. This rearrangement joins TRBV6-6 to TRBJ2-3; 8 bases align to TRBD2. This CDR3 comprises 16 residues. The V gene end was trimmed by 5 bases and the J gene end by 0 bases; junction bases not matched to a gene: 7. CDR1 is MNHNY and CDR2 is SVGAGI in the germline V gene (reference sequence).